The 7 T cell receptor beta chains below all came from one sample that was sequenced in a study of identical twins. One entry per CDR3 protein results from TCRdb running MiXCR on the 5' RACE reads. The table records approximately 630,000 distinct CDR3 sequences, roughly 6.6% of them present only once. The sample was also reused in another study, on yellow fever vaccine responses in identical twins.

Input material: PBMCs. The source of these receptors is a woman between 18 and 30 years old in good health.

Ten or more counts support this clonotype. The V call is TRBV12-3 or TRBV12-4, the J call TRBJ2-3; 7 bases fit TRBD1. The J segment lost 4 bases and the V segment lost 3 bases, leaving 7 bases of the junction unmatched. The CDR3 is made up of 15 amino acids. The CDR3: CASSFKTGHSDTQYF. In DNA, the CDR3 is TGTGCCAGCAGTTTTAAGACAGGGCATTCAGATACGCAGTATTTT.

This clonotype has a count of ten or more. The V call is TRBV20-1, the J call TRBJ1-6, with unresolved D. The germline V and J ends were trimmed by 2 bases and 5 bases, with 7 bases remaining between them. From germline, CDR1 is DFQATT and CDR2 SNEGSKA (reference sequence). This CDR3 region has 13 residues. The chain's CDR3 is CSARKFNNSPLHF. The DNA of the CDR3 is TGCAGTGCTAGAAAATTCAATAATTCACCCCTCCACTTT.

This clonotype was detected ten times or more. The chain couples TRBV24-1 to TRBJ2-1; weak D call: TRBD1 (6 bases). This CDR3 region has 13 residues. In germline, CDR1 is KGHDR, CDR2 SFDVKD. The V and J ends lost 3 bases and 10 bases respectively, with 12 bases between them. CDR3 residues: CATSDRPTGEQFF. In DNA form, the CDR3 reads TGTGCCACCAGTGATAGACCTACAGGGGAGCAGTTCTTC.

About this clonotype itself: One junction end disagrees with the germline gene, perhaps due to a read error. The V call is TRBV5-6, the J call TRBJ2-2; possible D gene TRBD1, 6 bases. Germline V gene lookup returns CDR1 SGHDT and CDR2 YYEEEE. The CDR3 consists of 14 residues. The CDR3 DNA reads as TGTGCCATCAGCTGGGGGCTGAACACCGGGGAGCTGTTTTTT. Protein sequence: CAISWGLNTGELFF.

The table lists this clonotype with a few counts. The gene calls are TRBV5-1 and TRBJ2-1; 16 nucleotides align to TRBD2. Per germline, CDR1 SGHRS and CDR2 YFSETQ. CDR3 length equals 19 residues. V gave up 1 base and J gave up 5 bases; unmatched junction bases: 9. The CDR3 region has the DNA TGCGCCAGCAGCTTGTCCGTGGGACTAGCGGGGGGGTTTAACAATGAGCAGTTCTTC. Protein sequence: CASSLSVGLAGGFNNEQFF.

This clonotype occurred a few times. The chain joins TRBV2 to TRBJ2-3, with 9 bases matching TRBD2. V shed 2 bases, J shed 4 bases, and the junction held 7 bases outside the gene matches. The CDR3 contains 16 residues. The germline V gene has CDR1 SNHLY and CDR2 FYNNEI. The CDR3 is CASSERLAGSPDTQYF. In DNA form, the CDR3 reads TGTGCCAGCAGTGAAAGGCTAGCGGGATCTCCAGATACGCAGTATTTT.

This clonotype was detected a few times. The chain joins TRBV9 to TRBJ1-1; D remains ambiguous. The CDR3 has 14 residues. Germline values: CDR1 SGDLS, CDR2 YYNGEE. Trimming took off 0 bases at V and 4 bases at J, with 10 bases between the two ends. The CDR3 spells CASSVEGFGTEAFF. Here the CDR3 DNA reads TGTGCCAGCAGCGTAGAAGGGTTTGGCACTGAAGCTTTCTTT.